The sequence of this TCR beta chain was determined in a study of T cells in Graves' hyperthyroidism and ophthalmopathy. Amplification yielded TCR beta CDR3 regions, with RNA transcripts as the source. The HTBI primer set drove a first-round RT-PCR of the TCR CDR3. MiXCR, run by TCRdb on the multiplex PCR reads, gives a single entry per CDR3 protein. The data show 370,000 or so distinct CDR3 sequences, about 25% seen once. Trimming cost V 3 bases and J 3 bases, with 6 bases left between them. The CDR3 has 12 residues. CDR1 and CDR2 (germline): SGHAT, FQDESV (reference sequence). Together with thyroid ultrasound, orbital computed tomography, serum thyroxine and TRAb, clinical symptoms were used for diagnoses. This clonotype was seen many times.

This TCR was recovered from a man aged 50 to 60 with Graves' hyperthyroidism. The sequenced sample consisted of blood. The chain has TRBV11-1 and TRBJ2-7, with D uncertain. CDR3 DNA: TGTGCCAGCAGCTTTAGCATCTACGAGCAGTACTTC. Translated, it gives CASSFSIYEQYF.